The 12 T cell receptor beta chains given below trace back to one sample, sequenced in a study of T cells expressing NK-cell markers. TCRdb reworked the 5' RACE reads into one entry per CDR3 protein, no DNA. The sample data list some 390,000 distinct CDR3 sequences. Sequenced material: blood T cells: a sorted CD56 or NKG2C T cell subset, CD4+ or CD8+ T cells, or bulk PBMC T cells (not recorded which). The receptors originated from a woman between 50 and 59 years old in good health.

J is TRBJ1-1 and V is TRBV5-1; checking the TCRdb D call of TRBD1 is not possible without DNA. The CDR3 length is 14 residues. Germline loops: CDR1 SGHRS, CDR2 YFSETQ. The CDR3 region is CASSKGTTYTEAFF.

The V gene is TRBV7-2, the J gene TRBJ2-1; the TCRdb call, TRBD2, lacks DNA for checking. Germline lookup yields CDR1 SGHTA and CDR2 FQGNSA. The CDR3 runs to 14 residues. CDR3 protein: CASSRLAGFGEQFF.

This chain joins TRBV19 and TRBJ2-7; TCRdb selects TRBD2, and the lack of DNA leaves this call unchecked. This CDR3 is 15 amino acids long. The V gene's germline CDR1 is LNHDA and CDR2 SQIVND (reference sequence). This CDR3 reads CASSILGGPTYEQYF. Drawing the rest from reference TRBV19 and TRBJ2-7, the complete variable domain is DGGITQSPKYLFRKEGQNVTLSCEQNLNHDAMYWYRQDPGQGLRLIYYSQIVNDFQKGDIAEGYSVSREKKESFPLTVTSAQKNPTAFYLCASSILGGPTYEQYFGPGTRLTVT.

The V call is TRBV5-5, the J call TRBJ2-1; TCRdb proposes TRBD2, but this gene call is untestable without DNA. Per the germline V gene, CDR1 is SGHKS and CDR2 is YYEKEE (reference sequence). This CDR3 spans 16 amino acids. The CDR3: CASSPGLAGLYNEQFF.

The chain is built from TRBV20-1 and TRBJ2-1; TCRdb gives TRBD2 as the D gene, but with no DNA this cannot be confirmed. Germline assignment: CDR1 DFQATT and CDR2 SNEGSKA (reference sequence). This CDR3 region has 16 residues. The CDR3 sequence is CSAPHTSGSIPEEQFF.

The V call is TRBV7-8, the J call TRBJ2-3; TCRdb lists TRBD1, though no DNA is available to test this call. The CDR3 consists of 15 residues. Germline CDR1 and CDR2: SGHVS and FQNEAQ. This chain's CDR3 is CASSGRGELTDTQYF.

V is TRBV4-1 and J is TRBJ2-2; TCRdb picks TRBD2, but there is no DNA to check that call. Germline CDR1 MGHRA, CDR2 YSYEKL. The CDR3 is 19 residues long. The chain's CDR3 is CASSPRTSGSPAGGGELFF.

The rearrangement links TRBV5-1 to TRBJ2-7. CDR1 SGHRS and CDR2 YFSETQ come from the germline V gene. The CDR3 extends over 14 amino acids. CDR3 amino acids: CASSLGQVEARWYF. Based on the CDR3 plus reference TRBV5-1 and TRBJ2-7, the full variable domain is KAGVTQTPRYLIKTRGQQVTLSCSPISGHRSVSWYQQTPGQGLQFLFEYFSETQRNKGNFPGRFSGRQFSNSRSEMNVSTLELGDSALYLCASSLGQVEARWYFGPGTRLTVT.

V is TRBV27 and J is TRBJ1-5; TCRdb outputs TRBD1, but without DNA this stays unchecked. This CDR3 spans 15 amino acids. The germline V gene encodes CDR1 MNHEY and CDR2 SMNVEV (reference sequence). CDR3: CASSLMSGGDQPQHF.

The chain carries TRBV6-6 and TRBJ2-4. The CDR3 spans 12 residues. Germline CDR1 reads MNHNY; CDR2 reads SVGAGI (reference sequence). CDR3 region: CASHGLRNIQYF.

CDR3 residues: CASSLLLENTGELFF. The chain is built from TRBV7-8 and TRBJ2-2. The CDR3 runs 15 residues. Germline CDR1 reads SGHVS; CDR2 reads FQNEAQ.

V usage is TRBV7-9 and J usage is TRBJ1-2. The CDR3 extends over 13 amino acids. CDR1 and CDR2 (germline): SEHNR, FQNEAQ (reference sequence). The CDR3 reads CASSLAAGSGYTF. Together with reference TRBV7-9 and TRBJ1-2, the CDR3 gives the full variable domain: DTGVSQNPRHKITKRGQNVTFRCDPISEHNRLYWYRQTLGQGPEFLTYFQNEAQLEKSRLLSDRFSAERPKGSFSTLEIQRTEQGDSAMYLCASSLAAGSGYTFGSGTRLTVV.